This T cell receptor (beta chain) originates from a study of blood T cells in healthy people across ages. At the level of the study: Using template switching, researchers captured about one barcoded beta molecule for each two T cells. Findings and caveats of the study: One million T cells yielded diversity estimates that were considered underestimates.

Alongside a J-beta primer mix, a sample-barcoded 5' primer served in a second PCR lasting 7 to 11 cycles. A 12-random-nucleotide template-switch adaptor tagged each cDNA molecule. Individual samples furnished no less than 3 million CDR3-containing paired-end reads apiece. TCRdb reprocessed the 5' RACE reads via MiXCR and lists one record per CDR3 protein. The sample lists 1.5 million to 2 million distinct CDR3 sequences; around half were seen once. Trimming cost V 6 bases and J 0 bases, with 11 bases left between them. The CDR3 has 14 residues. The germline CDR1 and CDR2 sequences are LGHDT and YNNKEL (reference sequence). Details on this clonotype: Its antigen is not identified.

The sequenced sample was blood. The TCR comes from a woman in her forties in good health. The rearrangement links TRBV3-1 to TRBJ1-1; D unresolved. CDR3 loop: CASRSRTLNTEAFF. CDR3 nucleotide sequence: TGTGCCAGCAGGTCCAGAACGCTGAACACTGAAGCTTTCTTT.